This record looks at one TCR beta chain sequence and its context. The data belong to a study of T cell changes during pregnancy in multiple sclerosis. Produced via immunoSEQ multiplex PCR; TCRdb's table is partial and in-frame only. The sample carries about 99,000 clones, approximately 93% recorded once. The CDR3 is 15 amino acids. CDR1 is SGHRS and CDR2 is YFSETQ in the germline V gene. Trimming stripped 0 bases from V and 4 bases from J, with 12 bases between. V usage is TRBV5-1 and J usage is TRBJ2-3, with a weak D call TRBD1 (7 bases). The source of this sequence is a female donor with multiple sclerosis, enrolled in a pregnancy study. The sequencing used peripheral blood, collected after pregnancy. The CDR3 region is CASSLDRGGADTQYF. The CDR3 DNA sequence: TGCGCCAGCAGCTTGGACAGGGGAGGTGCAGATACGCAGTATTTT.